These 25 T cell receptor beta chains were sequenced from one sample in a study of shared clonotypes between healthy human individuals. Clones were sequenced by immunoSEQ multiplex PCR, and TCRdb holds only the in-frame ones, with some missing. The sample lists under 650,000 clones, about 95% occurring once. The sample was naive CD4+ T cells sorted from blood. Subset described: CD45RA+ positively selected. The receptor set was obtained from a woman in her 30s in good health.

This clone was seen a single time. The chain couples TRBV5-1 to TRBJ2-7; tentatively, D is TRBD1 (5 bases). Germline V gene data show CDR1 as SGHRS and CDR2 as YFSETQ. CDR3 length: 14 amino acids. V was cut by 0 bases and J by 7 bases, with 14 bases left in between. CDR3: CASSLAQAKGEQYF. In nucleotides, the CDR3 is TGCGCCAGCAGCTTGGCTCAGGCTAAGGGGGAGCAGTACTTC. Filled out from reference TRBV5-1 and TRBJ2-7, the complete variable domain reads KAGVTQTPRYLIKTRGQQVTLSCSPISGHRSVSWYQQTPGQGLQFLFEYFSETQRNKGNFPGRFSGRQFSNSRSEMNVSTLELGDSALYLCASSLAQAKGEQYFGPGTRLTVT.

This chain joins TRBV7-2 and TRBJ2-7, with D possibly matching TRBD2 (6 bases). CDR1 and CDR2 (germline): SGHTA, FQGNSA. The CDR3 extends over 14 amino acids. Trimming took off 0 bases at V and 7 bases at J, with 13 bases between the two ends. The CDR3 bases are TGTGCCAGCAGCTTAGCGGCGGGGCCTGGAGAGCAGTACTTC. It specifies CASSLAAGPGEQYF.

The rearrangement links TRBV28 to TRBJ2-2; the D call may be TRBD1 or TRBD2 (5 bases each). Trimming left V 11 bases short and J 4 bases short, with 20 bases between. This CDR3 is built from 15 residues. Per germline, CDR1 MDHEN and CDR2 SYDVKM. Written as DNA, the CDR3 is TGTGCCGCGGCGGGCGGACACAAACCCACCGGGGAGCTGTTTTTT. Translating it yields CAAAGGHKPTGELFF. Full variable domain (missing parts from reference TRBV28 and TRBJ2-2): DVKVTQSSRYLVKRTGEKVFLECVQDMDHENMFWYRQDPGLGLRLIYFSYDVKMKEKGDIPEGYSVSREKKERFSLILESASTNQTSMYLCAAAGGHKPTGELFFGEGSRLTVL.

V and J are TRBV5-4 and TRBJ2-1; 7 bases are shared with TRBD2. This CDR3 is 15 amino acids long. CDR1 and CDR2 from the germline V gene are SGHNT and YYREEE (reference sequence). V dropped 4 bases and J dropped 9; count of bases not matched to a gene: 13. The CDR3 DNA reads as TGTGCCAGCAGCGGGTCCGGGACTACGAATGGTGAGCAGTTCTTC. Its translation: CASSGSGTTNGEQFF. The full variable domain, its missing parts supplied by reference TRBV5-4 and TRBJ2-1, is ETGVTQSPTHLIKTRGQQVTLRCSSQSGHNTVSWYQQALGQGPQFIFQYYREEENGRGNFPPRFSGLQFPNYSSELNVNALELDDSALYLCASSGSGTTNGEQFFGPGTRLTVL.

The V call is TRBV6-5, the J call TRBJ2-5, with D perhaps TRBD2 (6 bases). Germline CDR1 reads MNHEY; CDR2 reads SVGAGI. V lost 6 bases, J lost 2 bases, and 10 bases lay in between. CDR3 length equals 13 residues. The CDR3 spells CASRGTLQETQYF. In DNA form, the CDR3 reads TGTGCCAGCAGAGGGACTCTTCAAGAGACCCAGTACTTC.

V gene TRBV19 combines with J gene TRBJ1-1, with D perhaps matching TRBD1 (5 bases). This CDR3 comprises 12 residues. Germline V CDR1 and CDR2: LNHDA, SQIVND (reference sequence). The germline V and J ends were trimmed by 6 bases and 11 bases, with 16 bases remaining between them. The chain's CDR3 is CASRDVGGLAFF. Written as DNA, the CDR3 is TGTGCCAGTAGGGACGTTGGGGGTTTGGCTTTCTTT.

The rearrangement uses TRBV5-1 and TRBJ1-5; 7 nucleotides align to TRBD1. Germline V CDR1 and CDR2: SGHRS, YFSETQ. J was trimmed by 5 bases and V by 4 bases; bases with no gene match: 3. The CDR3 totals 13 residues. The CDR3 spells CASSRDRDQPQHF. CDR3 nucleotides: TGCGCCAGCAGCCGGGACAGAGATCAGCCCCAGCATTTT.

The chain is built from TRBV18 and TRBJ1-1; 8 positions agree with TRBD1. The CDR3 length is 13 residues. V lost 3 bases, J lost 4 bases, and 1 base stayed unmatched. Germline V gene sequence: CDR1 KGHSH, CDR2 LQKENI. The CDR3 reads CASSPDRGTEAFF. The CDR3 coding sequence is TGTGCCAGCTCACCCGACAGGGGCACTGAAGCTTTCTTT.

V and J are TRBV28 and TRBJ1-5; 10 bases are a match to TRBD1. Germline CDR1 reads MDHEN; CDR2 reads SYDVKM. With 5 bases clipped from V and 1 base from J, the junction kept 5 bases outside the gene matches. This CDR3 contains 16 residues. The CDR3 protein is CASSTGTGVSNQPQHF. The CDR3 DNA is TGTGCCAGCAGTACCGGGACAGGGGTGAGCAATCAGCCCCAGCATTTT.

The rearrangement uses TRBV28 and TRBJ1-1; no reliable D call. V shed 3 bases and J shed 11 bases, with 25 bases lying between them. Germline loops: CDR1 MDHEN, CDR2 SYDVKM. The CDR3 sequence is 16 residues long. The CDR3: CASSFSPPVSFRGAFF. The DNA of the CDR3 is TGTGCCAGCAGTTTCTCTCCGCCAGTCTCGTTTCGAGGGGCTTTCTTT.

This rearrangement joins TRBV28 to TRBJ2-3; D remains ambiguous. Germline CDR1 MDHEN, CDR2 SYDVKM. This CDR3 is 13 amino acids long. Deletions cut 6 bases from V and 3 bases from J, with 10 bases between. CDR3 region: CASSIALTDTQYF. In DNA, the CDR3 is TGTGCCAGCAGCATAGCCTTGACAGATACGCAGTATTTT. Using reference TRBV28 and TRBJ2-3 for the parts outside the CDR3, the full variable domain is DVKVTQSSRYLVKRTGEKVFLECVQDMDHENMFWYRQDPGLGLRLIYFSYDVKMKEKGDIPEGYSVSREKKERFSLILESASTNQTSMYLCASSIALTDTQYFGPGTRLTVL.

This sequence joins TRBV29-1 and TRBJ2-5, with 8 positions matching TRBD1. The DNA matches TRBJ2-7 better at its end, which makes the J call doubtful. The CDR3 extends over 13 amino acids. Germline V CDR1 and CDR2: SQVTM, ANQGSEA. The CDR3 loop is CSCRDRRSYEQYF. In DNA form, the CDR3 reads TGCAGCTGCCGGGACAGGCGCTCCTACGAGCAGTACTTC.

V is TRBV29-1 and J is TRBJ1-5, with no clear D. CDR1 and CDR2 from the germline V gene are SQVTM and ANQGSEA. The CDR3 sequence is 13 residues long. Trimming pared 4 bases from V and 5 bases from J, leaving 12 bases between. CDR3 sequence reads: CSVAQGNDQPQHF. Written as DNA, the CDR3 is TGCAGCGTTGCGCAAGGGAACGATCAGCCCCAGCATTTT.

The rearrangement joins TRBV6-5 to TRBJ2-7; 9 positions agree with TRBD1. J lost 5 bases, V lost 7 bases, and 6 bases had no gene match. Per germline, CDR1 MNHEY and CDR2 SVGAGI. The CDR3 consists of 13 residues. The CDR3 DNA follows: TGTGCCAGCACGGGACAGGGAGTCCACGAGCAGTACTTC. The encoded protein is CASTGQGVHEQYF.

This chain joins TRBV28 and TRBJ2-3; 13 positions match TRBD2. Germline V gene lookup returns CDR1 MDHEN and CDR2 SYDVKM. Trimming removed 0 bases from V and 0 bases from J; junction bases left unmatched: 12. CDR3 length: 21 amino acids. CDR3 bases: TGTGCCAGCAGTTTATGGGAAAGGACTAGCGGGAGACGGGATAGCACAGATACGCAGTATTTT. This encodes CASSLWERTSGRRDSTDTQYF. Full variable domain (outside the CDR3, taken from reference TRBV28 and TRBJ2-3): DVKVTQSSRYLVKRTGEKVFLECVQDMDHENMFWYRQDPGLGLRLIYFSYDVKMKEKGDIPEGYSVSREKKERFSLILESASTNQTSMYLCASSLWERTSGRRDSTDTQYFGPGTRLTVL.

This sequence joins TRBV4-1 and TRBJ2-5; TRBD2 is a possible D gene (7 bases). The end of the DNA is better explained by TRBJ2-7, so the J call may be wrong. Germline V lookup: CDR1 MGHRA, CDR2 YSYEKL. CDR3 length: 17 residues. In DNA, the CDR3 is TGCGCCAGCAGCCATTTAGGGGGAGGGCCCTCTGGCTACGAGCAGTACTTC. Its translation is CASSHLGGGPSGYEQYF.

V usage is TRBV10-2 and J usage is TRBJ2-7, with TRBD1 identical over 7 bases. The CDR3 has 12 residues. The germline V gene has CDR1 WSHSY and CDR2 SAAADI. The junction had 2 bases not matched to a gene; V was cut back by 2 bases and J by 7 bases. The CDR3 region has the DNA TGCGCCAGCAGTGAGCCGGACAGGGAGCAGTACTTC. This encodes CASSEPDREQYF.

This chain uses TRBV6-4 with TRBJ2-5; D call uncertain. The CDR3 consists of 13 residues. Trimming cost V 5 bases and J 2 bases, with 9 bases left between them. In germline, CDR1 is MRHNA, CDR2 SNTAGT. The CDR3, as DNA: TGTGCCAGCAGTACGACGGAACAAGAGACCCAGTACTTC. Amino acid sequence: CASSTTEQETQYF.

The chain uses TRBV27 and TRBJ2-5, with 7 positions matching TRBD2. The V gene end was trimmed by 1 base and the J gene end by 0 bases; junction bases not matched to a gene: 8. The CDR3 is 17 residues long. Germline V lookup: CDR1 MNHEY, CDR2 SMNVEV (reference sequence). The CDR3 DNA follows: TGTGCCAGCAGTTTATTGGGTACAGCGGGGAACCAAGAGACCCAGTACTTC. Its translation is CASSLLGTAGNQETQYF.

The chain links TRBV4-2 to TRBJ1-1; D ambiguous. Germline V CDR1 and CDR2: LGHNA, YNFKEQ. The CDR3 has 11 residues. With 7 bases removed from V and 1 base from J, the gap between germline ends came to 4 bases. CDR3 sequence (DNA): TGTGCCAGCACCCAGAACACTGAAGCTTTCTTT. Its translation: CASTQNTEAFF.

V gene TRBV10-2 combines with J gene TRBJ1-1; D remains unclear. The CDR3 spans 13 residues. Germline CDR1 reads WSHSY; CDR2 reads SAAADI. Trimming stripped 0 bases from V and 9 bases from J, with 11 bases between. CDR3 loop: CASSESKTPKAFF. The CDR3 DNA is TGCGCCAGCAGTGAGTCGAAGACCCCTAAAGCTTTCTTT.

V usage is TRBV2 and J usage is TRBJ1-4; no definite D call. The CDR3 has 11 residues. Trimming shortened V by 5 bases and J by 5 bases, and 3 bases separated the two germline ends. Germline V gives CDR1 SNHLY, CDR2 FYNNEI. In nucleotides, the CDR3 is TGTGCCAGCAGTCCCAATGAAAAACTGTTTTTT. Residues: CASSPNEKLFF.

V usage is TRBV7-3 and J usage is TRBJ1-1; no clear D gene. V shed 0 bases and J shed 0 bases, with 5 bases lying between them. CDR3 length: 14 residues. Germline V CDR1 and CDR2: SGHTA, FQGTGA. The CDR3 nucleotides are TGTGCCAGCAGCTTAACGGGGATGAACACTGAAGCTTTCTTT. Its translation: CASSLTGMNTEAFF.

The chain uses TRBV11-2 and TRBJ1-1; no reliable D call. The CDR3 has 17 amino acids. CDR1 is SGHAT and CDR2 is FQNNGV in the germline V gene. V shed 4 bases and J shed 0 bases, with 18 bases lying between them. CDR3 loop: CASSSNRWVDLNTEAFF. DNA of the CDR3: TGTGCCAGCAGCTCGAATAGGTGGGTCGACTTGAACACTGAAGCTTTCTTT. The full variable domain, its missing parts supplied by reference TRBV11-2 and TRBJ1-1, is EAGVAQSPRYKIIEKRQSVAFWCNPISGHATLYWYQQILGQGPKLLIQFQNNGVVDDSQLPKDRFSAERLKGVDSTLKIQPAKLEDSAVYLCASSSNRWVDLNTEAFFGQGTRLTVV.

The V gene is TRBV28, the J gene TRBJ2-5, with D unclear. The J call is doubtful: the DNA matches TRBJ2-7 better. Germline V gene data show CDR1 as MDHEN and CDR2 as SYDVKM. This CDR3 spans 11 amino acids. The CDR3 sequence: CASSRYYEQYF. CDR3 nucleotides: TGTGCCAGCAGTCGATATTACGAGCAGTACTTC.